A single sample gave rise to the 13 T cell receptor beta chains below, sequenced in a study of blood T cell repertoires in COVID-19. Libraries were prepared by immunoSEQ multiplex PCR; TCRdb keeps only in-frame clonotypes and omits some of them. The sample includes tens of thousands of clones, 79% seen only once; the top ten take more than 30%. What was sequenced was peripheral blood. The source is a human donor in a cohort sampled during active COVID-19.

The genes are TRBV18 and TRBJ2-5, with a weak D call TRBD1 (7 bases). CDR1 and CDR2 (germline): KGHSH, LQKENI. The V end lost 0 bases, the J end lost 5 bases, and 16 bases lay between the germline ends. CDR3 length: 16 amino acids. CDR3 in DNA: TGTGCCAGCTCACCACCTTGGGACAGACGGGGGGAGACCCAGTACTTC. Protein product: CASSPPWDRRGETQYF.

V is TRBV29-1 and J is TRBJ2-3; 12 bases align to TRBD1. The CDR3 spans 17 residues. The V segment lost 0 bases and the J segment 5 bases; nucleotides outside the gene matches: 9. Germline CDR1 is SQVTM and CDR2 is ANQGSEA. CDR3 bases: TGCAGCGTTGAAGATTGGACCGGGACAGGGGGCCTAGATACGCAGTATTTT. Translating it yields CSVEDWTGTGGLDTQYF.

V usage is TRBV28 and J usage is TRBJ1-5; 7 bases fit TRBD1. V gave up 5 bases and J gave up 4 bases; unmatched junction bases: 8. Germline V gene data show CDR1 as MDHEN and CDR2 as SYDVKM. This CDR3 comprises 15 residues. The CDR3 nucleotides read TGTGCCAGCAGTCCCGCGACAGGGACAAATCAGCCCCAGCATTTT. It translates to CASSPATGTNQPQHF.

This clone showed up just once. The chain recombines TRBV11-3 with TRBJ1-6; 7 bases agree with TRBD1. CDR3 size: 13 residues. The J segment lost 9 bases and the V segment lost 5 bases, leaving 4 bases of the junction unmatched. Germline V lookup: CDR1 SGHNT, CDR2 YENEEA. The CDR3 bases are TGTGCCAGCAGCAGCCACAGGGGTTCACCCCTCCACTTT. Residues: CASSSHRGSPLHF.

The V gene is TRBV7-9, the J gene TRBJ2-1; TRBD2 matches at 9 bases. The CDR3 runs 16 residues. Germline values: CDR1 SEHNR, CDR2 FQNEAQ (reference sequence). V lost 5 bases to trimming and J lost 4 bases; unmatched junction nucleotides: 9. Here the CDR3 DNA reads TGTGCCAGCAGCGCCTATAGCGGGAGCGGTTACAATGAGCAGTTCTTC. This codes for CASSAYSGSGYNEQFF.

This clone was seen a handful of times. V gene TRBV19 combines with J gene TRBJ1-1; 7 nucleotides agree with TRBD1. V was pared by 7 bases and J by 4 bases, with 9 bases of the junction left unmatched. The CDR3 runs to 14 residues. Germline lookup yields CDR1 LNHDA and CDR2 SQIVND (reference sequence). The CDR3 nucleotides read TGTGCCAGTACCTTGACAGGGATCGTCACTGAAGCTTTCTTT. Its protein is CASTLTGIVTEAFF. The full variable domain, with the rest looked up from reference TRBV19 and TRBJ1-1, is DGGITQSPKYLFRKEGQNVTLSCEQNLNHDAMYWYRQDPGQGLRLIYYSQIVNDFQKGDIAEGYSVSREKKESFPLTVTSAQKNPTAFYLCASTLTGIVTEAFFGQGTRLTVV.

This chain connects TRBV6-2 or TRBV6-3 to TRBJ2-1, with D perhaps TRBD1 (6 bases). The CDR3 loop spans 15 amino acids. V was trimmed by 6 bases and J by 0 bases, leaving 12 bases between them. The V gene's germline CDR1 is MNHEY and CDR2 SVGEGT. CDR3 region: CASSSGTTSYNEQFF. In DNA form, the CDR3 reads TGTGCCAGCAGCTCCGGGACAACCTCCTACAATGAGCAGTTCTTC.

This clone has more than one count but fewer than ten. The rearrangement links TRBV30 to TRBJ1-1, with a possible D match to TRBD1 (5 bases). The CDR3 runs 13 residues. Germline values: CDR1 GTSNPN, CDR2 SVGIG (reference sequence). V lost 1 base to trimming and J lost 0 bases, with 6 bases between them. Here the CDR3 reads CAWSGGVNTEAFF. The CDR3 DNA reads TGTGCCTGGAGTGGGGGGGTGAACACTGAAGCTTTCTTT.

The chain carries TRBV6-6 and TRBJ2-1, with TRBD1 matching 7 bases. The CDR3 length is 16 residues. CDR1 and CDR2 (germline): MNHNY, SVGAGI (reference sequence). After removal of 5 bases from V and 2 bases from J, the junction contained 9 bases not matched to a gene. In nucleotides, the CDR3 is TGTGCCAGCAGTCATGACAGGGTTCCCCCCTACAATGAGCAGTTCTTC. Translation: CASSHDRVPPYNEQFF.

Only a few counts were recorded for this clone. The V and J genes are TRBV7-3 and TRBJ2-1; D remains unclear. Germline assignment: CDR1 SGHTA and CDR2 FQGTGA. This CDR3 has 11 residues. The germline V and J ends were trimmed by 5 bases and 4 bases, with 3 bases remaining between them. CDR3 residues: CASSEYNEQFF. The DNA for the CDR3 is TGTGCCAGCAGCGAGTACAATGAGCAGTTCTTC.

The chain joins TRBV4-3 to TRBJ2-7, with D perhaps TRBD1 (5 bases). Deletions cut 1 base from V and 6 bases from J, with 22 bases between. Per germline, CDR1 LGHNA and CDR2 YSLEER. The CDR3 is 17 amino acids. CDR3 nucleotides: TGCGCCAGCAGCCAAGTTCAGCTCGACAGCCTTTCGCGCGAGCAGTACTTC. This translates into CASSQVQLDSLSREQYF.

This chain uses TRBV4-1 with TRBJ2-7; possibly TRBD2 for D (5 bases). The germline V gene has CDR1 MGHRA and CDR2 YSYEKL. V was shortened by 1 base and J by 3 bases, with 13 bases between the two germline ends. The CDR3 consists of 15 residues. CDR3 sequence: CASSQASGVGYEQYF. CDR3 nucleotide sequence: TGCGCCAGCAGCCAAGCGTCCGGGGTCGGCTACGAGCAGTACTTC.

CDR3 DNA: TGCGCCAGCAGCCAAGGTCCGAGGGCCGGGGTAACTTTCTTT. It is translated as CASSQGPRAGVTFF. The rearrangement links TRBV4-1 to TRBJ1-1; D gene ambiguous. The CDR3 runs 14 residues. V gave up 1 base and J gave up 12 bases, with 18 bases separating them. CDR1 is MGHRA, CDR2 YSYEKL, per germline.